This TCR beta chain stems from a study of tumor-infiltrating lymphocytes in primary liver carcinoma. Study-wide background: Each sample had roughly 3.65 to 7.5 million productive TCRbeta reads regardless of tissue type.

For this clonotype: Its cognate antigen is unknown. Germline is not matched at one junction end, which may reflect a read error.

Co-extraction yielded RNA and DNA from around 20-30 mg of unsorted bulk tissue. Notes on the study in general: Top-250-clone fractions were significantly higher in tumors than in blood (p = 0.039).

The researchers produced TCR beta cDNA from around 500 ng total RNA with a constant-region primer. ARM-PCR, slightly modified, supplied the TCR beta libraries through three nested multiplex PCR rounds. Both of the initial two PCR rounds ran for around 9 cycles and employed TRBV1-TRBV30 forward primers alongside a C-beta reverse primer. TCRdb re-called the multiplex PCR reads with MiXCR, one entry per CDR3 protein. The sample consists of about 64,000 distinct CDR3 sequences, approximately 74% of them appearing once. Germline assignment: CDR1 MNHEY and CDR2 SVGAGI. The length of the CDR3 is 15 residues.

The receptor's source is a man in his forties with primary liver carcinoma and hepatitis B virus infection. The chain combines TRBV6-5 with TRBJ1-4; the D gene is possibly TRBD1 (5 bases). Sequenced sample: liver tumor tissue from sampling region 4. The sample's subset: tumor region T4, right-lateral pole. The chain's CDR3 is CANSYRDGPNEKLVF. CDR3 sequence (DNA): TGTGCAAACAGTTATCGGGACGGACCCAATGAAAAACTGGTTTTT.